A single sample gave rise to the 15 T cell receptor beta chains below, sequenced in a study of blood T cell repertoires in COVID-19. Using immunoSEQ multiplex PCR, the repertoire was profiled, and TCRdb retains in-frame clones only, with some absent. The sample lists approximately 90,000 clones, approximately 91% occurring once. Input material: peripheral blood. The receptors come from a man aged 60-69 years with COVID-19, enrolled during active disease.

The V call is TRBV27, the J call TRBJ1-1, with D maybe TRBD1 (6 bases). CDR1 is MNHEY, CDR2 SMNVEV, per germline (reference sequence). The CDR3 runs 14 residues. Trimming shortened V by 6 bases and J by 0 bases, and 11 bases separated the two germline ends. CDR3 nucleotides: TGTGCCAGCAGCGGACAGTTCATGAACACTGAAGCTTTCTTT. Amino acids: CASSGQFMNTEAFF.

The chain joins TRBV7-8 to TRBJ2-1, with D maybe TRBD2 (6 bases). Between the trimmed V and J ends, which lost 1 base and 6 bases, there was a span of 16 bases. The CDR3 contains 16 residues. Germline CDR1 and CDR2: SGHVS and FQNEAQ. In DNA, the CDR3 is TGTGCCAGCAGCTTAGGAATGGGGGGAGGCCTCAATGAGCAGTTCTTC. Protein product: CASSLGMGGGLNEQFF.

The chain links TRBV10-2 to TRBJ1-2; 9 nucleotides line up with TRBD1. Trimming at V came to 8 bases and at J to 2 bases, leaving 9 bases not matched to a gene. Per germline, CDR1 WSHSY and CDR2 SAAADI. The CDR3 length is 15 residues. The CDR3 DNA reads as TGCGCCAGCCGAGGGGGGACAGGGCCCAACTATGGCTACACCTTC. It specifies CASRGGTGPNYGYTF.

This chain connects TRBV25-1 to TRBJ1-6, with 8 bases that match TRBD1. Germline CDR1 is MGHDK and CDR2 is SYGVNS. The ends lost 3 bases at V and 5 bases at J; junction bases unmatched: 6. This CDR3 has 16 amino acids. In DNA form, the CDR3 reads TGTGCCAGCAGTGAGCTACAGGGGGATCATAATTCACCCCTCCACTTT. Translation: CASSELQGDHNSPLHF.

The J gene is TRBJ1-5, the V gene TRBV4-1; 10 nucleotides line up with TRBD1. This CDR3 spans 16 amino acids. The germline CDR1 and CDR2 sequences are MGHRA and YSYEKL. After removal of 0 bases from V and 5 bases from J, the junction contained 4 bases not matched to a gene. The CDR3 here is CASSQDPDRGYQPQHF. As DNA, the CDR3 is TGCGCCAGCAGCCAAGATCCGGACAGGGGGTATCAGCCCCAGCATTTT.

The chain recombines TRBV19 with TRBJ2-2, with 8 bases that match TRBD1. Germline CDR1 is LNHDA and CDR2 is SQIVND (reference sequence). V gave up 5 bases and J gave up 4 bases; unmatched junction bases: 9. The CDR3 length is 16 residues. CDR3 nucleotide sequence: TGTGCCAGTAGTGACCGCAGGGGGCGGGGCACCGGGGAGCTGTTTTTT. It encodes CASSDRRGRGTGELFF.

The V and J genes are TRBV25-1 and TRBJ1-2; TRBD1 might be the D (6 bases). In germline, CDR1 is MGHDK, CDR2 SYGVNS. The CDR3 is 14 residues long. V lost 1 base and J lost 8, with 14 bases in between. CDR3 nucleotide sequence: TGTGCCAGCAGTGAATTATCACAGGGCGGCGGCTACACCTTC. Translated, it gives CASSELSQGGGYTF.

The CDR3 sequence is CASSYADLTGAGELFF. In DNA, the CDR3 is TGTGCCAGCAGTTACGCCGATCTCACGGGGGCCGGGGAGCTGTTTTTT. The genes are TRBV6-2 or TRBV6-3 and TRBJ2-2; possible D gene TRBD2, 6 bases. V lost 2 bases and J lost 6, with 16 bases in between. CDR3 size: 16 residues. The germline V gene encodes CDR1 MNHEY and CDR2 SVGEGT.

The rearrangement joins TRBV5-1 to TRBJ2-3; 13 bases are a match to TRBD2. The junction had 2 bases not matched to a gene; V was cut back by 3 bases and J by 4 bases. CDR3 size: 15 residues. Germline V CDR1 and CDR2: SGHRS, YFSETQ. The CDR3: CASSWTSGSADTQYF. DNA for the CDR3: TGCGCCAGCAGCTGGACTAGCGGGAGTGCAGATACGCAGTATTTT.

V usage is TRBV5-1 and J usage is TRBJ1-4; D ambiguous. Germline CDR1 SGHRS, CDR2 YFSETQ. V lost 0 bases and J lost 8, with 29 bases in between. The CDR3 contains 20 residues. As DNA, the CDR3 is TGCGCCAGCAGCTTGGTGACCCCACCGGGGTCCTATGGGGAGGACGAAAAACTGTTTTTT. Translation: CASSLVTPPGSYGEDEKLFF.

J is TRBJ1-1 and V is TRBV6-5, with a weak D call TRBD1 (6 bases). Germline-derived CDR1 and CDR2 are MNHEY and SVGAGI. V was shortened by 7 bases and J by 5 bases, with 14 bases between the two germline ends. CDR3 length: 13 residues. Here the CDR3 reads CASTETGLTEAFF. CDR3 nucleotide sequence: TGTGCCAGCACCGAAACAGGGTTAACTGAAGCTTTCTTT.

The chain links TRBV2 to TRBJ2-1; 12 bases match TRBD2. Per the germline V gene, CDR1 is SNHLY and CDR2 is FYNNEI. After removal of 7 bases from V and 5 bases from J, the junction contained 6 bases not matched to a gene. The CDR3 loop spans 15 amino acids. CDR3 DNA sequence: TGTGCCAGCACTCAAGGACTAGCGGGGAACAATGAGCAGTTCTTC. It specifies CASTQGLAGNNEQFF.

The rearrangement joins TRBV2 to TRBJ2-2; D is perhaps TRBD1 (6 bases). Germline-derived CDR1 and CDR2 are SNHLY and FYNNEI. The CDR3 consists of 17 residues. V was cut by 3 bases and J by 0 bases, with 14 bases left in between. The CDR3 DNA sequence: TGTGCCAGCAGTGATTCCCGAAGGACAGCGAACACCGGGGAGCTGTTTTTT. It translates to CASSDSRRTANTGELFF.

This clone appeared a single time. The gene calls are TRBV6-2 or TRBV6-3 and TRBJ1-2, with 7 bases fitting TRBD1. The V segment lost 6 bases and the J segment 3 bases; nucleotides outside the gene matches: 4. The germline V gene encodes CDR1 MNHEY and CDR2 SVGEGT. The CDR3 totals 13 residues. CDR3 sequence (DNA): TGTGCCAGCAGCCACAGGGGTGACTATGGCTACACCTTC. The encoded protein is CASSHRGDYGYTF.

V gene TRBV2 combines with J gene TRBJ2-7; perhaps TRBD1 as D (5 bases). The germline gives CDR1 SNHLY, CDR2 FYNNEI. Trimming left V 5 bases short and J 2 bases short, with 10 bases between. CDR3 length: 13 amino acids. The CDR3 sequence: CASSPDSTYEQYF. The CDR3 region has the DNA TGTGCCAGCAGTCCCGACAGTACCTACGAGCAGTACTTC.